These 23 T cell receptor beta chains share one sample of origin, sequenced in a study of blood T cell repertoires in COVID-19. Assay used: immunoSEQ multiplex PCR; TCRdb lists only in-frame clones, some missing. The sample records some 70,000 clones, about 87% being singletons. The sample comprised peripheral blood. Receptor source: a woman in her 70s with acute or convalescent COVID-19.

This clone has just a few counts. This chain joins TRBV28 and TRBJ1-5; 10 bases fit TRBD1. This CDR3 has 13 residues. CDR1 and CDR2 (germline): MDHEN, SYDVKM. Losses at the gene ends were 6 bases for V and 12 bases for J; bases not matched to a gene: 8. CDR3 amino acids: CASSLRTGGVQHF. In nucleotides, the CDR3 is TGTGCCAGCAGCCTCAGGACAGGGGGTGTCCAGCATTTT.

V usage is TRBV4-2 and J usage is TRBJ1-4; tentative D call: TRBD1 (5 bases). Per the germline V gene, CDR1 is LGHNA and CDR2 is YNFKEQ. The CDR3 contains 14 residues. V was shortened by 3 bases and J by 8 bases, with 13 bases between the two germline ends. The CDR3 DNA is TGTGCCAGCAGCCAGCGGCACGGGGGGGAAAAACTGTTTTTT. Its translation: CASSQRHGGEKLFF.

The chain has TRBV28 and TRBJ1-1; perhaps TRBD1 as D (6 bases). CDR3 size: 14 residues. Germline loops: CDR1 MDHEN, CDR2 SYDVKM. V shed 10 bases and J shed 1 base, with 16 bases lying between them. CDR3 coding DNA: TGTGCCACCACCCTCATGGGACAGAACACTGAAGCTTTCTTT. Amino acid sequence: CATTLMGQNTEAFF.

The CDR3 coding sequence is TGTGCCAGCAGCTTTAGTGGTGTCACTGAAGCTTTCTTT. This gives the protein CASSFSGVTEAFF. The V gene is TRBV27, the J gene TRBJ1-1, with D uncertain. The CDR3 length is 13 residues. Per germline, CDR1 MNHEY and CDR2 SMNVEV (reference sequence). Trimming removed 6 bases at V and 4 bases at J, with 12 bases between.

In DNA form, the CDR3 reads TGTGCCAGCAGCCCGGACAGGGAGATCTACGAGCAGTACTTC. Translated: CASSPDREIYEQYF. This sequence joins TRBV5-4 and TRBJ2-7; 8 bases align to TRBD1. The CDR3 has 14 amino acids. Per germline, CDR1 SGHNT and CDR2 YYREEE (reference sequence). The junction had 6 bases not matched to a gene; V was cut back by 4 bases and J by 3 bases.

The chain is built from TRBV7-9 and TRBJ1-3, with a weak D call TRBD1 (6 bases). The germline gives CDR1 SEHNR, CDR2 FQNEAQ (reference sequence). V was pared by 2 bases and J by 0 bases, with 11 bases between. CDR3 length: 16 amino acids. The CDR3 is CASSLLGTYSGNTIYF. DNA of the CDR3: TGTGCCAGCAGCTTATTAGGGACATACTCTGGAAACACCATATATTTT. Using reference TRBV7-9 and TRBJ1-3 for the parts outside the CDR3, the full variable domain is DTGVSQNPRHKITKRGQNVTFRCDPISEHNRLYWYRQTLGQGPEFLTYFQNEAQLEKSRLLSDRFSAERPKGSFSTLEIQRTEQGDSAMYLCASSLLGTYSGNTIYFGEGSWLTVV.

This clone turned up a few times. The rearrangement uses TRBV6-6 and TRBJ2-7; 12 bases line up with TRBD2. The CDR3 length is 15 residues. The germline CDR1 and CDR2 sequences are MNHNY and SVGAGI (reference sequence). The J segment lost 5 bases and the V segment lost 6 bases, leaving 8 bases of the junction unmatched. The DNA of the CDR3 is TGTGCCAGCAGCTTCGGGACTAGCGGGTCCCACGAGCAGTACTTC. Encoded protein: CASSFGTSGSHEQYF.

J is TRBJ1-4 and V is TRBV5-1; D may be TRBD1 (5 bases). This CDR3 region has 15 residues. Per the germline V gene, CDR1 is SGHRS and CDR2 is YFSETQ. The germline V and J ends were trimmed by 0 bases and 0 bases, with 6 bases remaining between them. The CDR3 loop reads CASSLARATNEKLFF. In DNA, the CDR3 is TGCGCCAGCAGCTTGGCCAGGGCAACTAATGAAAAACTGTTTTTT.

This chain uses TRBV9 with TRBJ1-6; a weak D match, TRBD1 (5 bases). Germline loops: CDR1 SGDLS, CDR2 YYNGEE. This CDR3 is built from 15 residues. Trimming removed 0 bases from V and 6 bases from J, with 10 bases in between. The CDR3 bases are TGTGCCAGCAGCGTAGAGGACACGGGTAATTCACCCCTCCACTTT. Encoded protein: CASSVEDTGNSPLHF.

V usage is TRBV29-1 and J usage is TRBJ2-4; TRBD2 is a possible D gene (5 bases). The V end lost 7 bases, the J end lost 9 bases, and 16 bases lay between the germline ends. The CDR3 contains 12 residues. The germline CDR1 and CDR2 sequences are SQVTM and ANQGSEA. The CDR3 nucleotides read TGCAGCGCCCGGGATGATTTTGGCATTCAGTACTTC. As protein: CSARDDFGIQYF.

The chain has TRBV7-3 and TRBJ2-7; 8 bases match TRBD2. CDR3 length: 19 amino acids. Germline-derived CDR1 and CDR2 are SGHTA and FQGTGA. Trimming removed 0 bases from V and 7 bases from J; junction bases left unmatched: 20. The CDR3 nucleotides are TGTGCCAGCAGCTTAACTCAAGTAGCAGCCCCGGGACTAGGAAGTGAGCAGTACTTC. It codes for CASSLTQVAAPGLGSEQYF.

The J gene is TRBJ2-1, the V gene TRBV7-2; 7 positions agree with TRBD2. From germline, CDR1 is SGHTA and CDR2 FQGNSA. V shed 5 bases and J 7 bases; nucleotides not matched to a gene: 8. This CDR3 spans 14 amino acids. The CDR3 loop is CASSPTSVGNEQFF. The CDR3 nucleotides are TGTGCCAGCAGCCCAACTAGCGTTGGAAATGAGCAGTTCTTC.

This chain connects TRBV5-1 to TRBJ1-1, with TRBD1 identical over 8 bases. Losses at the gene ends were 2 bases for V and 2 bases for J; bases not matched to a gene: 2. The CDR3 length is 14 residues. CDR1 and CDR2 (germline): SGHRS, YFSETQ. The DNA for the CDR3 is TGCGCCAGCAGCTTACAGGGGGGAAACACTGAAGCTTTCTTT. As protein: CASSLQGGNTEAFF.

This chain connects TRBV12-3 or TRBV12-4 to TRBJ1-1; D is ambiguous. Between the trimmed V and J ends, which lost 3 bases and 3 bases, there was a span of 8 bases. The CDR3 is 13 amino acids. CDR3 nucleotides: TGTGCCAGCAGTTTTTTTACGGACACTGAAGCTTTCTTT. It is translated as CASSFFTDTEAFF.

This chain connects TRBV15 to TRBJ1-1, with a possible D match to TRBD1 (5 bases). V lost 5 bases and J lost 8, with 15 bases in between. Germline CDR1 reads LNHNV; CDR2 reads YYDKDF (reference sequence). The CDR3 length is 13 residues. Written as DNA, the CDR3 is TGTGCCACCAGCTCCTCAGGGTTCACAGAAGCTTTCTTT. This sequence encodes CATSSSGFTEAFF.

This rearrangement joins TRBV7-3 to TRBJ1-1; 7 bases line up with TRBD1. Unmatched junction bases numbered 16, after V lost 1 base and J lost 2 bases. The length of the CDR3 is 19 residues. In germline, CDR1 is SGHTA, CDR2 FQGTGA. The CDR3 is CASSLKRRTQGVTNTEAFF. The CDR3 coding sequence is TGTGCCAGCAGCTTAAAAAGGAGGACGCAGGGGGTTACAAACACTGAAGCTTTCTTT.

This clone was detected only a few times. The rearrangement links TRBV18 to TRBJ1-1; TRBD1 aligns across 9 bases. The CDR3 has 16 residues. The germline V gene encodes CDR1 KGHSH and CDR2 LQKENI. J lost 0 bases, V lost 6 bases, and 8 bases had no gene match. DNA for the CDR3: TGTGCCAGCTCCCTCCGGGACAGGGTTTTGAACACTGAAGCTTTCTTT. It codes for CASSLRDRVLNTEAFF. The full variable domain, in which reference TRBV18 and TRBJ1-1 provide the parts outside the CDR3, is NAGVMQNPRHLVRRRGQEARLRCSPMKGHSHVYWYRQLPEEGLKFMVYLQKENIIDESGMPKERFSAEFPKEGPSILRIQQVVRGDSAAYFCASSLRDRVLNTEAFFGQGTRLTVV.

This chain uses TRBV9 with TRBJ2-2, with no clear D. This CDR3 comprises 17 residues. V was cut by 0 bases and J by 7 bases, with 19 bases left in between. In germline, CDR1 is SGDLS, CDR2 YYNGEE. As DNA, the CDR3 is TGTGCCAGCAGCGTAGAAGAGAGAACGCGTAAAAGCGGGGAGCTGTTTTTT. The encoded protein is CASSVEERTRKSGELFF.

V is TRBV28 and J is TRBJ2-7, with 7 bases identical to TRBD2. Per the germline V gene, CDR1 is MDHEN and CDR2 is SYDVKM. The CDR3 covers 14 residues. J lost 7 bases, V lost 7 bases, and 13 bases had no gene match. The CDR3 DNA reads TGTGCCAGCATGGAGACGGGAGGAGTGCGGGAGCAGTACTTC. It codes for CASMETGGVREQYF.

The V and J genes are TRBV6-1 and TRBJ1-1; a possible D gene is TRBD1 (6 bases). The CDR3 has 17 amino acids. V was clipped by 2 bases and J by 5 bases, with 21 bases between them. Germline CDR1 reads MNHNS; CDR2 reads SASEGT. This CDR3 is CASSEISTGFEGTEAFF. The CDR3 DNA sequence: TGTGCCAGCAGTGAAATCAGCACAGGGTTCGAGGGAACTGAAGCTTTCTTT.

CDR3 residues: CASSPDRDYSNQPQHF. The CDR3 coding sequence is TGCGCCAGCAGCCCCGACAGGGATTATAGCAATCAGCCCCAGCATTTT. V gene TRBV4-3 combines with J gene TRBJ1-5, with 7 bases matching TRBD1. This CDR3 contains 16 residues. The germline V gene has CDR1 LGHNA and CDR2 YSLEER. The V gene end was trimmed by 4 bases and the J gene end by 0 bases; junction bases not matched to a gene: 6.

This rearrangement joins TRBV4-3 to TRBJ1-2, with 9 bases matching TRBD1. From germline, CDR1 is LGHNA and CDR2 YSLEER. J lost 8 bases, V lost 3 bases, and 10 bases had no gene match. The CDR3 covers 15 residues. In DNA form, the CDR3 reads TGCGCCAGCAGCCAGGGTACAGGGGGCATGGACGGCTACACCTTC. It encodes CASSQGTGGMDGYTF.

This chain uses TRBV7-2 with TRBJ1-2; maybe TRBD1 (6 bases). This CDR3 is built from 14 residues. V lost 8 bases and J lost 7, with 20 bases in between. CDR1 SGHTA and CDR2 FQGNSA come from the germline V gene. The CDR3 DNA follows: TGTGCCAGCTATCCGGGGGGCGCGATAAGTGGCTACACCTTC. Protein: CASYPGGAISGYTF.